Presented here are 11 T cell receptor beta chains from one specimen sequenced in a study of shared clonotypes between healthy human individuals. TCRdb keeps only in-frame clones here, not all; method: immunoSEQ multiplex PCR. Of 550,000 to 600,000 clones in the sample, around 80% were seen once. The sample taken for sequencing was PBMCs. Source of these receptors: a woman in her 40s in good health. Some clones in this sample may be carry-over from other donors' samples.

The genes are TRBV2 and TRBJ2-2; 7 nucleotides align to TRBD1. With V trimmed by 6 bases and J by 8 bases, 6 bases remained unmatched. Germline values: CDR1 SNHLY, CDR2 FYNNEI. This CDR3 is built from 13 residues. This CDR3 is CASRNRGLGELFF. DNA for the CDR3: TGTGCCAGCAGGAACAGGGGTCTGGGGGAGCTGTTTTTT.

This clone showed up just once. V is TRBV5-6 and J is TRBJ1-1, with D uncertain. Trimming stripped 2 bases from V and 4 bases from J, with 12 bases between. Per the germline V gene, CDR1 is SGHDT and CDR2 is YYEEEE. The CDR3 is 14 residues long. The CDR3 sequence: CASSFDPLGTEAFF. CDR3 in DNA: TGTGCCAGCAGCTTCGACCCCCTTGGCACTGAAGCTTTCTTT.

The J gene is TRBJ2-7, the V gene TRBV4-3; D not resolved. Deletions cut 1 base from V and 4 bases from J, with 11 bases between. The CDR3 totals 14 residues. Germline V lookup: CDR1 LGHNA, CDR2 YSLEER. As DNA, the CDR3 is TGCGCCAGCAGCCAAGGTCTGGAGAGGTACGAGCAGTACTTC. This codes for CASSQGLERYEQYF.

The chain carries TRBV2 and TRBJ2-1; 13 bases fit TRBD2. Germline V gene lookup returns CDR1 SNHLY and CDR2 FYNNEI. The CDR3 totals 15 residues. J lost 7 bases, V lost 4 bases, and 4 bases had no gene match. CDR3 protein: CASSAGTSGKNEQFF. The CDR3 nucleotides read TGTGCCAGCAGTGCAGGGACTAGCGGGAAAAATGAGCAGTTCTTC.

The chain has TRBV4-1 and TRBJ1-2; 11 bases map to TRBD1. The CDR3 has 13 residues. Losses at the gene ends were 4 bases for V and 8 bases for J; bases not matched to a gene: 3. In germline, CDR1 is MGHRA, CDR2 YSYEKL. CDR3 in DNA: TGCGCCAGCAGCCGGACAGGGGGCAGCGGCTACACCTTC. This translates into CASSRTGGSGYTF.

The J gene is TRBJ1-3, the V gene TRBV19; D not certain. V was trimmed by 5 bases and J by 2 bases, leaving 7 bases between them. The CDR3 runs to 13 residues. Per germline, CDR1 LNHDA and CDR2 SQIVND (reference sequence). The chain's CDR3 is CASSEITGNTIYF. In DNA form, the CDR3 reads TGTGCCAGTAGTGAGATAACTGGAAACACCATATATTTT.

V is TRBV11-3 and J is TRBJ1-2; a possible D gene is TRBD1 (6 bases). Between the trimmed V and J ends, which lost 4 bases and 8 bases, there was a span of 14 bases. This CDR3 contains 13 residues. Germline CDR1 reads SGHNT; CDR2 reads YENEEA. Written as DNA, the CDR3 is TGTGCCAGCAGCTCTACCGACCAGGGGGGCTACACCTTC. It codes for CASSSTDQGGYTF.

In this sample, this clone turned up a few times. The chain has TRBV30 and TRBJ1-1, with D unclear. The V end was cut by 0 bases, the J end by 6 bases, with 14 bases between. Germline assignment: CDR1 GTSNPN and CDR2 SVGIG (reference sequence). The CDR3 has 14 amino acids. The CDR3 sequence: CAWSVTPQKPEAFF. CDR3 bases: TGTGCCTGGAGTGTAACCCCCCAAAAGCCTGAAGCTTTCTTT.

The chain combines TRBV27 with TRBJ1-4, with a weak D call TRBD1 (6 bases). The V gene lost 6 bases and the J gene lost 4 bases, with 12 bases spanning the gap. CDR3 length: 14 amino acids. Germline V lookup: CDR1 MNHEY, CDR2 SMNVEV (reference sequence). The CDR3 protein is CASRLQGNNEKLFF. DNA for the CDR3: TGTGCCAGCAGGCTACAGGGCAATAATGAAAAACTGTTTTTT.

The gene calls are TRBV19 and TRBJ2-5; possible D gene TRBD1, 5 bases. V lost 5 bases to trimming and J lost 5 bases, with 9 bases between them. The CDR3 has 12 amino acids. Looked up from germline, CDR1 is LNHDA and CDR2 is SQIVND (reference sequence). For the CDR3, the DNA is TGTGCCAGTAGTCCCAGGGATGAGACCCAGTACTTC. It specifies CASSPRDETQYF.

The chain uses TRBV29-1 and TRBJ2-5; TRBD1 is a possible D gene (5 bases). The J call could be wrong; TRBJ2-7 is a better fit for the DNA end. CDR3 length: 12 amino acids. The germline CDR1 and CDR2 sequences are SQVTM and ANQGSEA. CDR3 DNA: TGCAGCGTTGAGGGGCCGCCCGACGAGCAGTACTTC. Its translation is CSVEGPPDEQYF.